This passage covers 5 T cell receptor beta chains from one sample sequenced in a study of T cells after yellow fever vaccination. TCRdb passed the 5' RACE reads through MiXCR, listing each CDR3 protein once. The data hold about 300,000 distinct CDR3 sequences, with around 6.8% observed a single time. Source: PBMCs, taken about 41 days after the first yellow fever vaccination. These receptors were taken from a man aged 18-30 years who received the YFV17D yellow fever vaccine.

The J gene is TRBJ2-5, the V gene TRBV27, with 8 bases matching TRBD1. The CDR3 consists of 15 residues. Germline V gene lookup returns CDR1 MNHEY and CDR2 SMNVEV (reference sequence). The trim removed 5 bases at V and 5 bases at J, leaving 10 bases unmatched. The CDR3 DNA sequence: TGTGCCAGCAGTCTCCTACAGGGGGTGGGGGAGACCCAGTACTTC. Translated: CASSLLQGVGETQYF.

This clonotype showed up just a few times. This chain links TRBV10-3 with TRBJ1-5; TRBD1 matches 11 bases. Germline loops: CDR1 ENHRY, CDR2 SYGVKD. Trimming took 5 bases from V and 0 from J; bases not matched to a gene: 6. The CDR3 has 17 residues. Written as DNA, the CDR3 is TGTGCCATCAGTAGCCAGGACAGGGGGCTTAGCAATCAGCCCCAGCATTTT. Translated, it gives CAISSQDRGLSNQPQHF.

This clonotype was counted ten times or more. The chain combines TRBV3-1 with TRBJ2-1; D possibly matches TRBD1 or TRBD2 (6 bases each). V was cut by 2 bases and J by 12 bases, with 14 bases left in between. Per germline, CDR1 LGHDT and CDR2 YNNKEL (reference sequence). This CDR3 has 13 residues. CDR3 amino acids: CASSQFREGGQFF. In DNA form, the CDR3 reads TGTGCCAGCAGCCAATTCCGTGAGGGGGGGCAGTTCTTC.

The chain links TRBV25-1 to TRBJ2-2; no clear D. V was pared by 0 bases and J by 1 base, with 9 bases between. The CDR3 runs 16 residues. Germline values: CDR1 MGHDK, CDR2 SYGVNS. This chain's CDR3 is CASSEYYRRNTGELFF. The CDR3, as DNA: TGTGCCAGCAGTGAATATTACCGAAGGAACACCGGGGAGCTGTTTTTT.

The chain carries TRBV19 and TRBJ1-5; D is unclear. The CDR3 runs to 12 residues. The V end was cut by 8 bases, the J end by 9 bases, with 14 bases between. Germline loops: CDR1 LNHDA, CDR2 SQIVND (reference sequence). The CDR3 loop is CASYQAPGPQHF. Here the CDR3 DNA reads TGTGCCAGTTACCAGGCCCCAGGGCCCCAGCATTTT.